The 25 T cell receptor beta chains below all came from one sample that was sequenced in a study of CD8 T cells in ankylosing spondylitis. TCRdb reprocessed the 5' RACE reads with MiXCR, giving one entry per CDR3 protein. The sample yields 85,000 to 100,000 distinct CDR3 sequences, roughly 8.3% seen once. The sequenced sample was blood, either unsorted or a sorted T cell fraction (not recorded which). The receptors were gathered from a male donor with ankylosing spondylitis or in good health (not recorded which).

The V and J genes are TRBV3-1 and TRBJ2-5; weak D call: TRBD2 (5 bases). Trimming removed 4 bases at V and 5 bases at J, with 11 bases between. The germline V gene encodes CDR1 LGHDT and CDR2 YNNKEL (reference sequence). CDR3 length: 13 residues. The DNA for the CDR3 is TGTGCCAGCAGCCCCGGACTCGCGGAGACCCAGTACTTC. It specifies CASSPGLAETQYF.

This clonotype came up many times. The V call is TRBV4-2, the J call TRBJ2-2; 8 bases line up with TRBD1. The V and J ends lost 3 bases and 7 bases, in that order; junction bases with no gene match: 4. The germline CDR1 and CDR2 sequences are LGHNA and YNFKEQ. The CDR3 sequence is 14 residues long. CDR3 nucleotide sequence: TGTGCCAGCAGCCAGGACAGGGCCGGCGGGGAGCTGTTTTTT. This sequence encodes CASSQDRAGGELFF.

This clonotype showed up many times. The rearrangement links TRBV6-5 to TRBJ1-2; no firm D call. V was shortened by 10 bases and J by 8 bases, with 17 bases between the two germline ends. Germline CDR1 MNHEY, CDR2 SVGAGI. The CDR3 is 12 residues long. The CDR3 bases are TGTGCCACCAAAAGGGTCCCGGTAGGCTACACCTTC. Encoded protein: CATKRVPVGYTF.

This clonotype was seen many times. J is TRBJ2-3 and V is TRBV20-1; 9 bases fit TRBD1. This CDR3 region has 14 residues. V gave up 4 bases and J gave up 7 bases; unmatched junction bases: 9. Looked up from germline, CDR1 is DFQATT and CDR2 is SNEGSKA (reference sequence). DNA of the CDR3: TGCAGTGCTATTGGGACAGGGAGGACATATACGCAGTATTTT. This sequence encodes CSAIGTGRTYTQYF.

This clonotype has a count of ten or more. The J gene is TRBJ1-4, the V gene TRBV29-1; 7 bases agree with TRBD1. Trimming cost V 6 bases and J 8 bases; bases outside gene matches: 9. Germline loops: CDR1 SQVTM, CDR2 ANQGSEA. CDR3 length equals 13 residues. CDR3 nucleotide sequence: TGCAGCGTCCTGACCCAGGGGGTCGAAAAACTGTTTTTT. This sequence encodes CSVLTQGVEKLFF.

This clonotype was seen ten or more times. The CDR3 DNA sequence: TGCAGCGTGGATCTCGGGGACGAGCAGTACTTC. Its translation is CSVDLGDEQYF. The rearrangement uses TRBV29-1 and TRBJ2-7, with a tentative D call TRBD2 (5 bases). CDR1 and CDR2 (germline): SQVTM, ANQGSEA. CDR3 length: 11 residues. V gave up 6 bases and J gave up 5 bases, with 11 bases separating them.

Only a few counts were recorded for this clonotype. The chain combines TRBV11-2 with TRBJ2-1; D gene uncertain. The V gene's germline CDR1 is SGHAT and CDR2 FQNNGV. This CDR3 has 13 amino acids. V lost 5 bases and J 4 bases, leaving 9 bases between the germline ends. CDR3: CASSNGRYNEQFF. The CDR3, as DNA: TGTGCCAGCAGCAATGGACGATACAATGAGCAGTTCTTC.

This clonotype has more than one count but fewer than ten. The V and J genes are TRBV19 and TRBJ2-1; 9 bases agree with TRBD2. V gave up 3 bases and J gave up 2 bases; unmatched junction bases: 8. The CDR3 length is 17 residues. Germline loops: CDR1 LNHDA, CDR2 SQIVND (reference sequence). CDR3 DNA sequence: TGTGCCAGTAGTATCGGCGGGGGGGGGACACCCTACAATGAGCAGTTCTTC. It codes for CASSIGGGGTPYNEQFF.

In this sample, this clonotype turned up a few times. The V and J genes are TRBV20-1 and TRBJ2-7; tentatively, D is TRBD1 (6 bases). V was clipped by 3 bases and J by 5 bases, with 17 bases between them. The CDR3 totals 14 residues. Germline loops: CDR1 DFQATT, CDR2 SNEGSKA (reference sequence). CDR3 nucleotides: TGCAGTGCTAGTTTTAGGACAGTCATCCACGAGCAGTACTTC. Encoded protein: CSASFRTVIHEQYF.

This clonotype occurred many times. The CDR3 DNA reads TGTGCCAGCAGTTACTCGTCGGACAGGTCCTACGAGCAGTACTTC. It is translated as CASSYSSDRSYEQYF. The V gene is TRBV6-2 or TRBV6-3, the J gene TRBJ2-7, with 7 bases lining up with TRBD1. The CDR3 has 15 amino acids. J gave up 1 base and V 0 bases, and 3 bases lay outside the gene matches. Per germline, CDR1 MNHEY and CDR2 SVGEGT.

This clonotype occurred many times. This chain joins TRBV7-9 and TRBJ2-3; D may be TRBD1 (7 bases). V lost 3 bases and J 6 bases, leaving 13 bases between the germline ends. Germline V CDR1 and CDR2: SEHNR, FQNEAQ (reference sequence). This CDR3 is built from 14 residues. The CDR3 nucleotides read TGTGCCAGCAGCTTCCAGACAGGGAGGGATACGCAGTATTTT. Translating gives CASSFQTGRDTQYF.

This clonotype has a count of ten or more. The genes are TRBV11-2 and TRBJ2-3, with 13 bases aligning to TRBD2. Germline V gene data show CDR1 as SGHAT and CDR2 as FQNNGV. There are 20 residues in the CDR3. Trimming removed 1 base from V and 3 bases from J; junction bases left unmatched: 13. The CDR3 sequence is CASSLGYPTSGGARTDTQYF. CDR3 bases: TGTGCCAGCAGCTTAGGATATCCCACTAGCGGGGGGGCCCGAACAGATACGCAGTATTTT.

This clonotype has ten or more counts. The V and J genes are TRBV30 and TRBJ2-3, with D tentatively TRBD1 (7 bases). The CDR3 contains 14 residues. V was trimmed by 1 base and J by 5 bases, leaving 13 bases between them. CDR1 and CDR2 (germline): GTSNPN, SVGIG (reference sequence). The CDR3 sequence is CAWSAGGNEDTQYF. The CDR3 coding sequence is TGTGCCTGGAGTGCAGGGGGGAACGAAGATACGCAGTATTTT.

In its sample, this clonotype was seen many times. The J gene is TRBJ2-5, the V gene TRBV18, with D unresolved. CDR3 length equals 12 residues. Germline CDR1 KGHSH, CDR2 LQKENI. V was clipped by 4 bases and J by 5 bases, with 8 bases between them. The CDR3 reads CASSRLMETQYF. The CDR3 coding sequence is TGTGCCAGCTCACGTCTTATGGAGACCCAGTACTTC.

V usage is TRBV18 and J usage is TRBJ2-7, with D possibly TRBD1 on 6 matching bases. Germline CDR1 and CDR2: KGHSH and LQKENI. This CDR3 is built from 15 residues. The V end lost 0 bases, the J end lost 4 bases, and 13 bases lay between the germline ends. The chain's CDR3 is CASSPPVGARYEQYF. The CDR3 DNA follows: TGTGCCAGCTCACCACCGGTGGGGGCACGTTACGAGCAGTACTTC. The whole variable domain, remainder taken from reference TRBV18 and TRBJ2-7, is NAGVMQNPRHLVRRRGQEARLRCSPMKGHSHVYWYRQLPEEGLKFMVYLQKENIIDESGMPKERFSAEFPKEGPSILRIQQVVRGDSAAYFCASSPPVGARYEQYFGPGTRLTVT.

This clonotype has ten or more counts. The chain recombines TRBV12-3 or TRBV12-4 with TRBJ2-5; D is unclear. Trimming removed 2 bases from V and 4 bases from J, with 2 bases in between. This CDR3 is 11 amino acids long. The chain's CDR3 is CASSLRETQYF. CDR3 DNA sequence: TGTGCCAGCAGTTTAAGAGAGACCCAGTACTTC.

As for this clonotype: A much larger clone is a single base away; this may be a read error. This chain links TRBV5-1 with TRBJ2-7; D may be TRBD2 (6 bases). Germline assignment: CDR1 SGHRS and CDR2 YFSETQ. Trimming cost V 8 bases and J 2 bases, with 14 bases left between them. CDR3 length: 13 residues. For the CDR3, the DNA is TGCGCCAGTAGCACTAGCAAGCCCTACGAGCAGTACTTC. This gives the protein CASSTSKPYEQYF.

The sample holds many counts of this clonotype. V is TRBV29-1 and J is TRBJ1-6, with TRBD1 identical over 7 bases. Losses at the gene ends were 4 bases for V and 8 bases for J; bases not matched to a gene: 8. The germline V gene has CDR1 SQVTM and CDR2 ANQGSEA. CDR3 length: 14 amino acids. The CDR3 is CSVAQTGDDSPLHF. CDR3 in DNA: TGCAGCGTTGCCCAAACAGGGGATGATTCACCCCTCCACTTT.

This clonotype showed up many times. This chain joins TRBV5-6 and TRBJ1-5; D gene uncertain. The CDR3 runs 14 residues. Germline CDR1 SGHDT, CDR2 YYEEEE. With 3 bases removed from V and 3 bases from J, the gap between germline ends came to 10 bases. DNA for the CDR3: TGTGCCAGCAGCTCAGGACTCGCCAATCAGCCCCAGCATTTT. Protein product: CASSSGLANQPQHF.

This chain links TRBV4-1 with TRBJ2-7; weak D call: TRBD2 (6 bases). The CDR3 loop spans 16 amino acids. Trimming pared 0 bases from V and 0 bases from J, leaving 12 bases between. Germline V gives CDR1 MGHRA, CDR2 YSYEKL. As DNA, the CDR3 is TGCGCCAGCAGCCAAGAAGATGGGGGGTACTCCTACGAGCAGTACTTC. As protein: CASSQEDGGYSYEQYF.

Ten or more counts support this clonotype. The chain combines TRBV18 with TRBJ2-6; D is perhaps TRBD1 (5 bases). The CDR3 length is 16 residues. V was shortened by 3 bases and J by 1 base, with 10 bases between the two germline ends. The germline gives CDR1 KGHSH, CDR2 LQKENI. In DNA form, the CDR3 reads TGTGCCAGCTCACCCGTACAGGTTTCTGGGGCCAACGTCCTGACTTTC. Its translation: CASSPVQVSGANVLTF.

The sample holds many counts of this clonotype. One end of the junction varies from germline; a read error may be responsible. The chain is built from TRBV7-7 and TRBJ2-5; D may match TRBD1 or TRBD2 (7 bases each). In germline, CDR1 is SSHAT, CDR2 FNYEAQ (reference sequence). The CDR3 covers 14 residues. The DNA of the CDR3 is TGTGCTAGCAGCCAGGGGGGGGGAATGGAGACCCAGTACTTC. Amino acid sequence: CASSQGGGMETQYF.

This clonotype was counted ten times or more. The chain employs TRBV12-3 or TRBV12-4 and TRBJ1-2, with 9 nucleotides matching TRBD1. The CDR3 length is 15 residues. With 5 bases clipped from V and 2 bases from J, the junction kept 6 bases outside the gene matches. CDR3 bases: TGTGCCAGCAGTGTACCGGGACAGGGAAACTATGGCTACACCTTC. Protein: CASSVPGQGNYGYTF.

This clonotype was counted at least ten times. The V call is TRBV5-5, the J call TRBJ1-1; 9 bases are a match to TRBD1. There are 16 residues in the CDR3. Germline CDR1 and CDR2: SGHKS and YYEKEE (reference sequence). Trimming cost V 3 bases and J 0 bases; bases outside gene matches: 6. CDR3 nucleotides: TGTGCCAGCAGCTATGGACAGGGGAACCTGAACACTGAAGCTTTCTTT. It codes for CASSYGQGNLNTEAFF.

This clonotype was seen at least ten times. The chain uses TRBV12-3 or TRBV12-4 and TRBJ1-3; D possibly corresponds to TRBD1 (6 bases). V was shortened by 5 bases and J by 4 bases, with 21 bases between the two germline ends. This CDR3 spans 17 amino acids. CDR3 sequence reads: CASSLTRGGAAGNTIYF. CDR3 DNA: TGTGCCAGCAGTCTCACTCGAGGGGGGGCGGCAGGAAACACCATATATTTT.